This T cell receptor beta chain was documented in a study of blood T cell repertoires in COVID-19 (dated by TCRdb to about 2020). For the study in its entirety: Collaborator samples came from the United States, Italy and Spain and covered acute and convalescent phases of COVID-19. The repertoires were made available in a free public database intended to serve as a resource for research on the immune response to SARS-CoV-2. The prospective study material was composed of cDNA or gDNA derived from T cells, B-cell-depleted T cells, or PBMCs. Deeply sampled blood TCRbeta repertoires from subjects exposed to, actively infected with, or recovered from COVID-19 were included in the dataset. Nearly every sample came with metadata listing a de-identified subject ID, COVID-19 status, age in years and sex. Samples were obtained from the ongoing ImmuneRACE study (first 160 participants) and from 1,254 subjects provided by 6 global collaborators. Where available, HLA class I and class II types were taken from metadata supplied by the sample provider and were not determined by assay-based typing. Study-level results and caveats: How much clinical and demographic metadata was included differed by source and by participant, and the metadata was provided uncurated.

The CDR3 measures 18 amino acids from cysteine to phenylalanine. The CDR3 DNA has 54 bases and is translated from base 1. The germline V gene supplies CDR1 SGHNT and CDR2 YENEEA. V is shortened by 5 bases, J by 7 bases, and the region joining them spans 26 bases. With respect to this clone: The antigen this receptor binds is unknown. No much larger clone is present one base from it, and per-base qualities are unavailable.

TCRbeta CDR3 regions were amplified from genomic DNA by means of the immunoSEQ Assay, a bias-controlled multiplex PCR. In the original analysis: The number of nucleated cells in each sample was estimated from the amplification of reference gene primers within the assay. To quantify the absolute abundance of each unique TCRbeta CDR3 rearrangement, sequence reads were collapsed and filtered. For each sample, productive Simpson clonality was calculated by taking the square root of Simpson's diversity index across productive rearrangements. In its TCRdb copy, this immuneACCESS table keeps in-frame sequences only and misses some clones. Where compared with another copy, unresolved V genes explain less than half of these, and the others have no known cause. V and J calls and clone size are copied from that table; D and trimming were computed from the DNA. The sample table lists 78,000 or so clones, about 89% of them with a count of one. Roughly 4.5% of the sample lies in the top ten.

Each collaborating institution followed its own protocols to collect whole blood in K2EDTA tubes. For TCRbeta analysis, collaborators shipped samples as frozen whole blood, isolated PBMCs, or DNA extracted from either of those sample types. The chain is made from TRBV11-3 and TRBJ1-4; TRBD1 is a weak D gene call, 5 bases matching. The sequence was obtained from a man aged 50-60 years with active or convalescent COVID-19. Source material: peripheral blood. The DNA sequence is as follows: TGTGCCAGCAGCCCAAGGAGGGTCCAGGGAAGGTTGACTGAAAAACTGTTTTTT. Translated, it gives CASSPRRVQGRLTEKLFF.